Below, 27 T cell receptor beta chains from the same sample are listed, as sequenced in a study of shared clonotypes between healthy human individuals. Clones were read by immunoSEQ multiplex PCR, and TCRdb kept only the in-frame ones, dropping some. Among 1.5 million to 2.5 million clones listed, approximately 95% were seen once. Selected positively for CCR7 and CD45RO-negative, naive CD8 cells excluded terminally differentiated effector memory CD45RA+ cells. Sequencing input: naive CD8+ T cells sorted from blood. The origin of the receptors is a man aged 18 to 30 in good health.

This clone was found a few times. This chain uses TRBV7-8 with TRBJ2-7; 7 positions agree with TRBD1. The CDR3 contains 13 residues. J was trimmed by 2 bases and V by 4 bases; bases with no gene match: 2. Germline-derived CDR1 and CDR2 are SGHVS and FQNEAQ. CDR3 sequence reads: CASSSQGAYEQYF. The DNA of the CDR3 is TGTGCCAGCAGCTCCCAGGGGGCCTACGAGCAGTACTTC.

This chain connects TRBV23-1 to TRBJ2-7; 9 nucleotides agree with TRBD1. TRBV23-1 is an ORF; its function is uncertain. Germline trimming cut 8 bases from V and 5 bases from J; bases unmatched to any gene: 13. The CDR3 totals 15 residues. CDR3 in DNA: TGCGCCAGCTGCCCTCCCGGGACAGGGTGCCACGAGCAGTACTTC. It yields the protein CASCPPGTGCHEQYF.

This clone was seen only a few times. V usage is TRBV9 and J usage is TRBJ1-3, with a weak D call TRBD1 (5 bases). Germline V gives CDR1 SGDLS, CDR2 YYNGEE. The CDR3 has 16 residues. Trimming left V 0 bases short and J 1 base short, with 11 bases between. The CDR3 sequence: CASSVDSRDSGNTIYF. The CDR3 nucleotides are TGTGCCAGCAGCGTAGATAGCAGGGATTCTGGAAACACCATATATTTT.

In regard to this clone: The same CDR3 also results from other DNA sequences found in this sample. This chain links TRBV28 with TRBJ2-7; perhaps D is TRBD1 or TRBD2 (6 bases each). The CDR3 consists of 13 residues. V shed 3 bases and J shed 7 bases, with 13 bases lying between them. CDR1 is MDHEN, CDR2 SYDVKM, per germline. The DNA for the CDR3 is TGTGCCAGCAGTTTCCCGGGGGCCCTGGAGCAGTACTTC. Amino acids: CASSFPGALEQYF.

The chain combines TRBV4-3 with TRBJ2-5, with a weak D call TRBD1 (6 bases). The CDR3 covers 15 residues. From germline, CDR1 is LGHNA and CDR2 YSLEER. Trimming removed 4 bases from V and 5 bases from J, with 17 bases in between. This CDR3 reads CASSPLDSPGETQYF. Written as DNA, the CDR3 is TGCGCCAGCAGCCCGTTGGACAGCCCGGGGGAGACCCAGTACTTC.

V usage is TRBV5-1 and J usage is TRBJ2-7; possibly TRBD2 for D (6 bases). With 4 bases removed from V and 0 bases from J, the gap between germline ends came to 17 bases. The CDR3 spans 16 residues. Germline lookup yields CDR1 SGHRS and CDR2 YFSETQ. The CDR3: CASSPKLATTSYEQYF. Here the CDR3 DNA reads TGCGCCAGCAGCCCAAAACTAGCAACTACCTCCTACGAGCAGTACTTC.

About this clone: At one boundary the junction diverges from the germline segment, which might be a read error. The chain carries TRBV5-6 and TRBJ2-7; 8 bases map to TRBD1. CDR3 size: 14 residues. Looked up from germline, CDR1 is SGHDT and CDR2 is YYEEEE. In nucleotides, the CDR3 is TGTGCCAGCACCTTGGACAGGGCAGCCTACGAGCAGTACTTC. Amino acids: CASTLDRAAYEQYF.

J is TRBJ1-2 and V is TRBV29-1, with 7 bases fitting TRBD1. The germline gives CDR1 SQVTM, CDR2 ANQGSEA. Trimming removed 6 bases from V and 3 bases from J; junction bases left unmatched: 16. The CDR3 totals 16 residues. The CDR3 bases are TGCAGCGTCAAACCATCCGGGACAGAAAGGTACTATGGCTACACCTTC. Translated: CSVKPSGTERYYGYTF.

This chain uses TRBV7-9 with TRBJ1-5; D is unresolved. Trimming pared 6 bases from V and 2 bases from J, leaving 11 bases between. Germline V gene sequence: CDR1 SEHNR, CDR2 FQNEAQ (reference sequence). The CDR3 is 14 amino acids. The CDR3 DNA reads as TGTGCCAGCAGTCTCGGTTGGGGCAATCAGCCCCAGCATTTT. Its translation is CASSLGWGNQPQHF. Supplemented by reference TRBV7-9 and TRBJ1-5, the full variable domain reads DTGVSQNPRHKITKRGQNVTFRCDPISEHNRLYWYRQTLGQGPEFLTYFQNEAQLEKSRLLSDRFSAERPKGSFSTLEIQRTEQGDSAMYLCASSLGWGNQPQHFGDGTRLSIL.

This clone has only one observation. The chain is built from TRBV5-4 and TRBJ2-1; 9 nucleotides line up with TRBD2. Losses at the gene ends were 2 bases for V and 5 bases for J; bases not matched to a gene: 2. Per germline, CDR1 SGHNT and CDR2 YYREEE (reference sequence). There are 14 residues in the CDR3. The CDR3: CASSFRGGDNEQFF. The DNA of the CDR3 is TGTGCCAGCAGCTTCCGCGGGGGGGACAATGAGCAGTTCTTC.

This clone was observed a single time. J is TRBJ1-1 and V is TRBV28; 7 bases agree with TRBD1. Germline V gives CDR1 MDHEN, CDR2 SYDVKM. J gave up 4 bases and V 5 bases, and 10 bases lay outside the gene matches. This CDR3 has 15 residues. In DNA, the CDR3 is TGTGCCAGCAGTAGACGACAGGGTTGGGGCACTGAAGCTTTCTTT. This translates into CASSRRQGWGTEAFF.

The chain couples TRBV27 to TRBJ2-5, with D perhaps matching TRBD2 (6 bases). The V end lost 5 bases, the J end lost 10 bases, and 11 bases lay between the germline ends. The CDR3 sequence is 11 residues long. Germline loops: CDR1 MNHEY, CDR2 SMNVEV (reference sequence). For the CDR3, the DNA is TGTGCCAGCAGTCCGGGGGACCACCAGTACTTC. It is translated as CASSPGDHQYF.

The rearrangement uses TRBV6-6 and TRBJ2-3; TRBD1 is a possible D gene (5 bases). Trimming stripped 2 bases from V and 1 base from J, with 10 bases between. Looked up from germline, CDR1 is MNHNY and CDR2 is SVGAGI (reference sequence). The CDR3 loop spans 15 amino acids. The CDR3 here is CASSYGWGGTDTQYF. The CDR3 region has the DNA TGTGCCAGCAGTTACGGGTGGGGCGGCACAGATACGCAGTATTTT.

The chain recombines TRBV27 with TRBJ1-1; possibly TRBD1 for D (6 bases). Trimming took off 5 bases at V and 0 bases at J, with 16 bases between the two ends. Per germline, CDR1 MNHEY and CDR2 SMNVEV (reference sequence). The CDR3 runs to 16 residues. CDR3 bases: TGTGCCAGCAGTCTCAACAGGGTTCTGATGAACACTGAAGCTTTCTTT. This codes for CASSLNRVLMNTEAFF.

The V and J genes are TRBV7-8 and TRBJ1-5; D might be TRBD1 (6 bases). CDR3 length: 15 residues. Trimming left V 4 bases short and J 0 bases short, with 10 bases between. From germline, CDR1 is SGHVS and CDR2 FQNEAQ. CDR3 DNA: TGTGCCAGCAGCTCGGACAGACTTAGCAATCAGCCCCAGCATTTT. This sequence encodes CASSSDRLSNQPQHF. The entire variable domain, with the rest obtained from reference TRBV7-8 and TRBJ1-5, is as follows: GAGVSQSPRYKVAKRGQDVALRCDPISGHVSLFWYQQALGQGPEFLTYFQNEAQLDKSGLPSDRFFAERPEGSVSTLKIQRTQQEDSAVYLCASSSDRLSNQPQHFGDGTRLSIL.

This clone was seen just once. The V gene is TRBV28, the J gene TRBJ2-5; 8 bases agree with TRBD1. J lost 1 base, V lost 7 bases, and 2 bases had no gene match. Germline V lookup: CDR1 MDHEN, CDR2 SYDVKM. The CDR3 consists of 13 residues. CDR3: CASNDRGQETQYF. The CDR3 DNA reads TGTGCCAGCAATGACAGGGGCCAAGAGACCCAGTACTTC.

As DNA, the CDR3 is TGTGCCTTGGATGGAACAGTCCCTTTTGAGGGCTACACCTTC. Its translation is CALDGTVPFEGYTF. The gene calls are TRBV30 and TRBJ1-2; D call uncertain. There are 14 residues in the CDR3. Germline loops: CDR1 GTSNPN, CDR2 SVGIG (reference sequence). V shed 7 bases and J shed 8 bases, with 23 bases lying between them.

The rearrangement links TRBV6-1 to TRBJ2-7; 7 bases are a match to TRBD1. CDR1 is MNHNS and CDR2 is SASEGT in the germline V gene. The V and J ends lost 6 bases and 3 bases, in that order; junction bases with no gene match: 8. The CDR3 totals 14 residues. The CDR3 reads CASRPQGTVYEQYF. The CDR3 nucleotides read TGTGCCAGCAGACCACAGGGGACGGTCTACGAGCAGTACTTC.

V usage is TRBV4-3 and J usage is TRBJ2-3; TRBD2 aligns across 11 bases. CDR1 LGHNA and CDR2 YSLEER come from the germline V gene. V lost 0 bases to trimming and J lost 3 bases; unmatched junction nucleotides: 14. The CDR3 covers 20 residues. As DNA, the CDR3 is TGCGCCAGCAGCCAAGATGCAATAGCGGGAGGGCTGTTGAGAACAGATACGCAGTATTTT. Translated: CASSQDAIAGGLLRTDTQYF.

The chain uses TRBV5-1 and TRBJ2-5; TRBD2 matches 11 bases. This CDR3 comprises 16 residues. CDR1 SGHRS and CDR2 YFSETQ come from the germline V gene. Losses at the gene ends were 1 base for V and 4 bases for J; bases not matched to a gene: 6. CDR3 DNA: TGCGCCAGCAGCTTGCTACTAGCGGGAGACGGAGAGACCCAGTACTTC. Its protein is CASSLLLAGDGETQYF.

The gene calls are TRBV4-1 and TRBJ2-5, with a possible D match to TRBD2 (5 bases). V gave up 4 bases and J gave up 5 bases, with 14 bases separating them. The germline CDR1 and CDR2 sequences are MGHRA and YSYEKL. The CDR3 contains 14 residues. In nucleotides, the CDR3 is TGCGCCAGCAGCCCCGGACGGTCGGGGGAGACCCAGTACTTC. Translated, it gives CASSPGRSGETQYF.

The rearrangement links TRBV19 to TRBJ2-1; 8 nucleotides agree with TRBD1. In germline, CDR1 is LNHDA, CDR2 SQIVND (reference sequence). With V trimmed by 6 bases and J by 6 bases, 7 bases remained unmatched. This CDR3 region has 14 residues. The CDR3 loop reads CASRYRGTGNEQFF. The CDR3 DNA reads as TGTGCCAGTAGGTACAGGGGGACGGGCAATGAGCAGTTCTTC.

The rearrangement joins TRBV27 to TRBJ2-7; TRBD2 agrees at 12 bases. The junction had 3 bases not matched to a gene; V was cut back by 4 bases and J by 2 bases. The CDR3 consists of 15 residues. Germline CDR1 is MNHEY and CDR2 is SMNVEV (reference sequence). The CDR3 region has the DNA TGTGCCAGCAGTTGGACTAGCGGGGAAGCCTACGAGCAGTACTTC. Residues: CASSWTSGEAYEQYF.

The chain uses TRBV6-1 and TRBJ2-2, with a weak D call TRBD2 (7 bases). The germline gives CDR1 MNHNS, CDR2 SASEGT. The V end was cut by 8 bases, the J end by 5 bases, with 15 bases between. The length of the CDR3 is 14 residues. The CDR3 loop is CASRVGGGTGELFF. In DNA form, the CDR3 reads TGTGCCAGCCGCGTAGGGGGAGGGACCGGGGAGCTGTTTTTT.

The chain is built from TRBV5-6 and TRBJ2-7; 7 nucleotides agree with TRBD1. The CDR3 has 15 amino acids. Trimming removed 2 bases from V and 3 bases from J; junction bases left unmatched: 8. The germline gives CDR1 SGHDT, CDR2 YYEEEE. This CDR3 reads CASSFDDRASYEQYF. CDR3 sequence (DNA): TGTGCCAGCAGCTTTGATGACAGGGCGAGCTACGAGCAGTACTTC.

Regarding this clone: A junction end diverges from the germline sequence, so it may reflect a read error. This chain links TRBV14 with TRBJ2-2; D is unresolved. The CDR3 runs to 16 residues. Germline V gene sequence: CDR1 SGHDN, CDR2 FVKESK. Here the CDR3 reads CASSQDPAVETEELFF. CDR3 nucleotide sequence: TGTGCCAGCAGCCAAGATCCGGCAGTCGAAACCGAGGAGCTGTTTTTT.

The chain uses TRBV2 and TRBJ1-5, with 8 positions matching TRBD1. CDR1 and CDR2 from the germline V gene are SNHLY and FYNNEI. V lost 6 bases and J lost 7; bases outside the gene matches: 11. The CDR3 runs to 15 residues. CDR3 nucleotide sequence: TGTGCCAGCAGACACGGACAGGGAGTATACCAGCCCCAGCATTTT. Protein: CASRHGQGVYQPQHF.